The rows below give T cell receptor beta chains drawn from one sample of a study of OX40 agonist ivuxolimab in advanced cancers. Repertoires were generated with immunoSEQ multiplex PCR, while TCRdb's copy carries only in-frame clones and drops some. There are about 69,000 clones in the sample; 80% to 95% occur only once, and less than 0.3% lies in the top ten. The sequencing here drew on CD4+ or CD8+ T cells sorted from blood, taken in a trial of the OX40 agonist ivuxolimab. Every receptor here comes from an adult with an advanced solid tumor such as melanoma, head and neck, liver or kidney cancer. The CDR3 runs from the conserved cysteine through the conserved F or W. Expanded clones are given a class, and other clones once, few, many or no size at all.

j_call clone_size v_call cdr3_aa
TRBJ2-7 NA TRBV27 CASRKGTSGTYEQYF
TRBJ2-5 NA TRBV13 CASSLGTSVPGGETQYF
TRBJ1-2 NA TRBV6-5 CASSLDSEFYGYTF
TRBJ2-7 NA TRBV11-3 CASSDPGTGVSYEQYF
TRBJ1-1 once TRBV9 CASSVGPALNTEAFF
TRBJ1-4 NA TRBV10-3 CAISESSGGGGEKLFF
TRBJ1-2 NA TRBV5-1 CASSLPGQGSYGYTF
TRBJ1-3 NA TRBV6-1 CASRQGSGNTIYF
TRBJ2-1 NA TRBV6-1 CASSERDIFSYNEQFF
TRBJ2-7 NA TRBV27 CASRNLAGGGFEQYF
TRBJ1-1 NA TRBV6-5 CASSNRWAEAFF
TRBJ2-1 NA TRBV12-5 CASGLEVAGGRVYNEQFF
TRBJ1-1 NA TRBV5-4 CASSFEGLGGAFF
TRBJ2-7 NA TRBV5-1 CASSLVASGAYEQYF
TRBJ2-7 few TRBV19 CASSILAGGPYEQYF
TRBJ2-7 NA TRBV11-1 CASSLWGIIGAEQYF
TRBJ2-7 NA TRBV6-5 CASRTDRGWTYEQYF
TRBJ2-1 NA TRBV19 CASSGTSRVMGEQFF
TRBJ1-1 once TRBV4-1 CASSQGLDRATEAFF
TRBJ1-2 NA TRBV6-5 CASSRDSTNYGYTF
TRBJ2-1 NA TRBV27 CASSLQVGTSGNEQFF
TRBJ1-1 NA TRBV7-8 CASSLGQAGITEAFF
TRBJ2-3 NA TRBV19 CASNFLAGGSTDTQYF
TRBJ2-7 NA TRBV9 CASSVVRTGYSYEQYF
TRBJ1-4 NA TRBV2 CASRRTGGGEKLFF
TRBJ2-7 NA TRBV7-2 CASSNDRSSYEQYF
TRBJ2-5 NA TRBV4-1 CASSQGAPGGPEETQYF
TRBJ1-5 NA TRBV2 CASSPPGPLRNQPQHF
TRBJ2-7 NA TRBV7-9 CASSPGGGGSAHEQYF
TRBJ1-4 NA TRBV14 CASSQNRGVFEKLFF
TRBJ1-1 NA TRBV9 CASSRNRETEAFF
TRBJ2-3 once TRBV6-6 CASSYSPRGKDTQYF
TRBJ2-7 NA TRBV18 CASSQAGGPAYEQYF
TRBJ2-7 NA TRBV19 CASSIVGRGTYEQYF
TRBJ2-2 NA TRBV29-1 CSVATSNTGELFF
TRBJ1-6 NA TRBV28 CASTETGGNSPLHF
TRBJ1-1 NA TRBV11-2 CASSFKRGGTEAFF
TRBJ2-3 NA TRBV27 CASRSVGTDTQYF
TRBJ1-1 once TRBV6-5 CASSTTTGEAFF
TRBJ2-4 NA TRBV2 CASSGSVIKNIQYF
TRBJ2-7 NA TRBV14 CASSQRAWGAYEQYF
TRBJ2-3 NA TRBV6-1 CASTGPRGDTQYF
TRBJ2-5 NA TRBV7-3 CASSETRIETQYF
TRBJ1-2 NA TRBV30 CAWSTEDLGYGYTF
TRBJ1-2 NA TRBV28 CASSIDSSYGYTF